This T cell receptor beta chain comes out of a study of T cell repertoires in cytomegalovirus infection. Study-level information: Matching HLA type and CMV infection were both indicated by public TCR beta signatures.

The study's findings and limits: HLA-C-restricted TCR beta clonotypes specific for CMV led the ex vivo response. Identification of carriers of CMV plus the relevant HLA was performed using cumulative public TCR beta family frequency.

Remarks on this clonotype: Its cognate antigen is unknown.

TCRdb recomputed calls from the reads with MiXCR, one row per CDR3 protein. Among 150,000 to 200,000 distinct CDR3 sequences, about a sixth were seen once, and the ten largest hold about 25%. Material for sequencing was CD8+ T cells from PBMCs. This clonotype originated in a human donor in good health (CMV status not recorded). Some clones in this sample may be carry-over from other donors' samples.

For the CDR3, the DNA is TGTGCCAGCAAAACGGAGGACAGGGTATACGAGCAGTACTTC. Translation gives CASKTEDRVYEQYF. This sequence joins TRBV11-1 and TRBJ2-7; 8 bases agree with TRBD1. Germline V lookup: CDR1 SGHAT, CDR2 FQDESV (reference sequence). The CDR3 is 14 residues long. V shed 7 bases, J shed 4 bases, and the junction held 9 bases outside the gene matches.